Included here is one T cell receptor (beta chain) sequence, with context. There are a few counts of this clonotype. No cognate antigen has been identified for it. No per-base quality is available; no much larger clone lies one base away. Looking up the germline V gene yields CDR1 MGHRA and CDR2 YSYEKL. Trimming takes 3 bases from V and 5 bases from J, and the germline ends sit 7 bases apart. The CDR3 starts with the cysteine, ends with the phenylalanine, and has 12 residues. Only the CDR3 part of the read is kept: 36 bases, read in frame from the first base. The approximately 39 donors, aged about 6 to 95 years, were systemically healthy Caucasian individuals from Russia. Roughly 10 milliliters of peripheral blood were drawn from each donor into EDTA-treated Vacutainer tubes. Ficoll-Paque density-gradient centrifugation was used to isolate PBMCs, with at least 7 million per sample. Trizol reagent was used to extract total RNA from PBMCs, with at least 5.5 micrograms per sample. The percentages of naive CD45RAhigh/CD27high T cells were determined by flow cytometry on a PBMC aliquot from every donor.

The data originate from a study of blood T cells in healthy people across ages (dated by TCRdb to the mid-2010s). Turning to the overall study: In model experiments, roughly one uniquely barcoded TCR beta cDNA molecule per two T cells was captured by template switching. The study measured age-related changes in TCR beta repertoire diversity using deep sequencing normalized with unique cDNA molecular identifiers. Donors were grouped into four age groups: young (average roughly 17 years), middle-aged (39), aged (about 60) and long-lived (just over 80). To avoid experimental bias, donors of different ages were spread randomly across the sequencing lanes. For two donors (one aged 18 to 30 and one aged 80 or older), the study analyzed two additional independent replicas of 1 million unique cDNA reads from the same blood draw. What the study reported, not specific to this receptor: Total diversity estimates from one million sequenced T cells were considered lower bounds and underestimates. The long-lived group showed more naive CD4+ T cells, fewer expanded clones and increased TCR diversity than the aged group, suggesting age selection. There was a strong correlation between observed TCR beta diversity and the percentage of naive T cells measured by flow cytometry. Observed TCR beta diversity per million T cells fell roughly linearly with age, and a significant reduction was already apparent by age roughly 40. Bulk unsorted PBMC profiling prevented conclusive comparison of naive and antigen-experienced compartments. Because donor CMV infection status was unknown, age-related changes in expanded clonotypes were potentially confounded.

Libraries were constructed by 5' RACE. Instrument on record: Illumina HiSeq 2500. The second PCR ran for roughly 7 to 12 cycles and used a J-beta primer mix along with a sample-barcoded 5' primer. Each TCR beta cDNA molecule received a unique molecular identifier from a template-switch 5' adaptor carrying 12 random nucleotides. At least 2.5 million CDR3-containing paired-end reads were obtained from each sample. All of the RNA was converted into first-strand cDNA using the Mint cDNA synthesis kit, with a TRBC-specific oligonucleotide serving as the primer. Following uracil-DNA glycosylase treatment, a first 18-cycle PCR with universal primers M1SS and BC2_uni_R was performed on all cDNA. The published analysis was carried out like this. Each sample was normalized by randomly selecting 1 million high-quality reads, each carrying a distinct molecular identifier. Reads sharing molecular identifiers were discarded rather than binned into consensus sequences. CDR3 identification, clonotype clustering and error correction used MiTCR with a Q25 quality threshold and the strictest error-elimination algorithm. A nonparametric unseen species model with Euler transformation was used to estimate lower-bound total TCR beta diversity. TCRdb reanalyzed the raw reads on its own, using fastp at Q25 for trimming and MiXCR for clone calling, and kept in-frame beta chains. Rows with a matching CDR3 protein are joined into one entry that keeps the most common DNA and genes. TCRdb, not the authors, supplied the V and J calls. A total of about 1.6 million distinct CDR3 sequences appear in this sample, about 31% of them only once. The top ten clones comprise around 11% of the sample.

The sequence is built from TRBV4-1 and TRBJ1-1, with no confident D gene call. The receptor was derived from a woman under 40 in good health. The sequenced sample was blood. Here the CDR3 is given as CASSQERTEAFF. The DNA sequence follows: TGCGCCAGCAGCCAGGAAAGGACTGAAGCTTTCTTT.